These T cell receptor beta chains were read from a single sample in a study of T cell responses to AZD1222 COVID-19 vaccine. Clones were read by immunoSEQ multiplex PCR, and TCRdb kept only the in-frame ones, dropping some. This table has more than 90,000 clones, roughly nine tenths appearing once. Sequenced here: peripheral blood, sampled on day 0 of AZD1222 vaccination. All receptors derive from an adult in good health. CDR3s include the opening cysteine and the closing phenylalanine or tryptophan. D genes are given only for firm matches. The listing skips clone size in some rows; elsewhere it reads once, few, many or a size class.

d_gene,abundance,j_gene,v_gene,len,CDR3nt,CDR3aa
TRBD1,few,TRBJ1-5,TRBV28,17,TGTGCCAGCAGTCCCGAGGGACAGTGGAATAGCAATCAGCCCCAGCATTTT,CASSPEGQWNSNQPQHF
.,.,TRBJ2-7,TRBV11-2,15,TGTGCCAGCGGCGGGCCGGGAGCCCAAACCTACGAGCAGTACTTC,CASGGPGAQTYEQYF
.,.,TRBJ2-3,TRBV6-5,13,TGTGCCAGCAGTTTATCGGAGGCAGATACGCAGTATTTT,CASSLSEADTQYF
.,.,TRBJ2-5,TRBV28,13,TGTGCCACCTGCCGTGAGGCGATAGAGACCCAGTACTTC,CATCREAIETQYF
.,.,TRBJ1-4,TRBV5-1,16,TGCGCCAGCAGCCCAGGACGCTATGCAACTAATGAAAAACTGTTTTTT,CASSPGRYATNEKLFF
TRBD2,.,TRBJ2-3,TRBV28,19,TGTGCCAGCAGTTTTCCCCCTGGGACTAGCGGGGCTAGCACAGATACGCAGTATTTT,CASSFPPGTSGASTDTQYF
.,.,TRBJ1-1,TRBV5-4,13,TGTGCCAGCAGTTTATCAGGGGCGGTTGAAGCTTTCTTT,CASSLSGAVEAFF
.,.,TRBJ2-5,TRBV5-6,16,TGTGCCAGCAGCTTGTTCCGGGGGGCGGTTCAAGAGACCCAGTACTTC,CASSLFRGAVQETQYF
TRBD1,.,TRBJ1-3,TRBV7-2,16,TGTGCCAGCAGCTTAGCGCTGGGGACAGTCGGAAACACCATATATTTT,CASSLALGTVGNTIYF
TRBD1,.,TRBJ1-5,TRBV15,17,TGTGCCACCAGCAGAGAGGGACAGGGTTCGAGCAATCAGCCCCAGCATTTT,CATSREGQGSSNQPQHF
TRBD2,.,TRBJ2-3,TRBV29-1,13,TGCAGCACCGCTAGCGGGCCCACAGATACGCAGTATTTT,CSTASGPTDTQYF
TRBD1,.,TRBJ1-4,TRBV5-1,15,TGCGCCAGCAGCTTGGCTGGGACAGGGTATGAAAAACTGTTTTTT,CASSLAGTGYEKLFF
.,.,TRBJ2-1,TRBV2,16,TGTGCCAGCAGTGAAATAGGAATTACTACCTACAATGAGCAGTTCTTC,CASSEIGITTYNEQFF
.,.,TRBJ1-6,TRBV27,15,TGTGCCAGCCAACGGACGGAGTTGTGGAATTCACCCCTCCACTTT,CASQRTELWNSPLHF
.,.,TRBJ2-1,TRBV6-5,14,TGTGCCAGCAGCCGAACGCTCCTCTACAATGAGCAGTTCTTC,CASSRTLLYNEQFF
.,.,TRBJ1-1,TRBV18,15,TGTGCCAGCTCACAGGAGCTGGGGGTGAACACTGAAGCTTTCTTT,CASSQELGVNTEAFF
.,.,TRBJ2-7,TRBV6-5,12,TGTGCCAGCAGCCGAACCGCCTACGAGCAGTACTTC,CASSRTAYEQYF
.,.,TRBJ2-4,TRBV12-5,13,TGTGCTAGTAGAACAGATAGTAAAAACATTCAGTACTTC,CASRTDSKNIQYF
.,.,TRBJ2-1,TRBV10-2,14,TGCGCCAGCGGGGGGGCGGGGTCCTACAATGAGCAGTTCTTC,CASGGAGSYNEQFF
.,once,TRBJ1-3,TRBV9,15,TGTGCCAGCAGCGTAGGGGCAGGGCTTGGAAACACCATATATTTT,CASSVGAGLGNTIYF
TRBD1,.,TRBJ1-6,TRBV12-3/TRBV12-4,13,TGTGCCAGCAGTTTAGACAGGGGATCACCCCTCCACTTT,CASSLDRGSPLHF
.,.,TRBJ1-3,TRBV7-2,13,TGTGCCAGCAGCCTGCCATCTGGAAACACCATATATTTT,CASSLPSGNTIYF
.,.,TRBJ2-1,TRBV7-9,14,TGTGCCAGCAGCATGGGGGACTTCTACAATGAGCAGTTCTTC,CASSMGDFYNEQFF
.,.,TRBJ1-6,TRBV27,15,TGTGCCAGCAGTTTAAGTCGACAGAATAATTCACCCCTCCACTTT,CASSLSRQNNSPLHF
.,.,TRBJ1-2,TRBV28,13,TGTGCCAGCAGTTTAAACAGGGACTATGGCTACACCTTC,CASSLNRDYGYTF
.,once,TRBJ1-2,TRBV6-5,16,TGTGCCAGCAGTTACCTAGGCCCAGGGGTCTCTGATGGCTACACCTTC,CASSYLGPGVSDGYTF
.,.,TRBJ2-7,TRBV7-2,13,TGTGCCAGCAGCTTTGCCCCCGGATACGAGCAGTACTTC,CASSFAPGYEQYF
.,few,TRBJ1-2,TRBV30,13,TGTGCCTGGAGAAGGTCGGAGAACTATGGCTACACCTTC,CAWRRSENYGYTF
.,.,TRBJ1-5,TRBV6-2/TRBV6-3,12,TGTGCCAGCAGCCTCCCGGGTCAGCCCCAGCATTTT,CASSLPGQPQHF
TRBD1,.,TRBJ1-4,TRBV5-5,15,TGTGCCAGCAGCCCATTCCGGGACAGGGATGAAAAACTGTTTTTT,CASSPFRDRDEKLFF
TRBD1,.,TRBJ1-1,TRBV7-8,16,TGTGCCAGCAGCTTAGTGGGACAGGGGGCTTATACTGAAGCTTTCTTT,CASSLVGQGAYTEAFF
.,.,TRBJ2-5,TRBV3-1/TRBV3-2,15,TGTGCCAGCAGCCAAGAGACAGGAGACCAAGAGACCCAGTACTTC,CASSQETGDQETQYF
TRBD2,.,TRBJ2-5,TRBV11-1,15,TGTGCCAGCAGCTCGATAGCGGGGGAAAAAGAGACCCAGTACTTC,CASSSIAGEKETQYF
TRBD1,.,TRBJ1-2,TRBV7-8,16,TGTGCCAGCAGCTTAGCGCAGGGGGGGATATGGTATGGCTACACCTTC,CASSLAQGGIWYGYTF
TRBD1,once,TRBJ1-6,TRBV13,15,TGTGCCAGCAGCTTAGGAGGACAGGGGAGATCACCCCTCCACTTT,CASSLGGQGRSPLHF
.,.,TRBJ1-2,TRBV28,14,TGTGCCAGCAGTTTATACAGGGAGGAGGGTGGCTACACCTTC,CASSLYREEGGYTF
TRBD1,.,TRBJ1-2,TRBV9,14,TGTGCCAGCAGCGCGCGGACAGGGTGGAGTGGCTACACCTTC,CASSARTGWSGYTF
.,.,TRBJ2-2,TRBV11-2,15,TGTGCCAGCAGCTCATTTAGGGGGGCCACCGGGGAGCTGTTTTTT,CASSSFRGATGELFF
.,.,TRBJ2-6,TRBV28,13,TGTGCCAGCCGGATCTCTGGGGCCAACGTCCTGACTTTC,CASRISGANVLTF
.,.,TRBJ1-5,TRBV28,15,TGTGCCAGCAGTCCACCAAGGGCGAGCGATCAGCCCCAGCATTTT,CASSPPRASDQPQHF
.,.,TRBJ1-1,TRBV5-1,14,TGCGCCAGCAGCCCCCCCGTCGGGGGGGGATCGGCTTTCTTT,CASSPPVGGGSAFF
TRBD1,.,TRBJ1-2,TRBV28,16,TGTGCCAGCAGGTCCCCAGGGGGCCTTACTAACTATGGCTACACCTTC,CASRSPGGLTNYGYTF
.,once,TRBJ1-2,TRBV28,12,TGTGCCAGCAGTTTAGAGGTTGAGGCTAAGACCTTC,CASSLEVEAKTF
.,few,TRBJ2-1,TRBV2,12,TGTGCCAGCAGTGAGGATCTCGGTGAGCAGTTCTTC,CASSEDLGEQFF
.,.,TRBJ1-2,TRBV28,14,TGTGCCAGCAACCGGTCGGAAACTCACTATGGCTACACCTTC,CASNRSETHYGYTF
.,.,TRBJ1-5,TRBV28,13,TGTGCCAGCAATCAGGGAAGGGAGCAGCCCCAGCATTTT,CASNQGREQPQHF
.,once,TRBJ1-2,TRBV2,13,TGTGCCAGCAGTGAGAGGCAGGCCGATGGCTACACCTTC,CASSERQADGYTF
.,.,TRBJ2-1,TRBV5-4,14,TGTGCCAGCAGCGACGGGACGCTATACAATGAGCAGTTCTTC,CASSDGTLYNEQFF
.,.,TRBJ1-2,TRBV6-5,14,TGTGCCAGCAGGGCCGGGACGGAAAACTATGGCTACACCTTC,CASRAGTENYGYTF
.,.,TRBJ1-2,TRBV30,16,TGTGCCTGGAGTTCGAGTGACGGCGCCTTATGGTATGGCTACACCTTC,CAWSSSDGALWYGYTF
TRBD1,.,TRBJ1-1,TRBV18,15,TGTGCCAGCTCACCCCAACAGGGGCGGAACACTGAAGCTTTCTTT,CASSPQQGRNTEAFF